The 2 T cell receptor beta chains listed next were all sequenced from one sample in a study of neurological immune-mediated disorders. TCRdb reprocessed the 5' RACE reads via MiXCR and lists one record per CDR3 protein. The sample holds 55,000 to 70,000 distinct CDR3 sequences, about 5.2% seen once. Material: PBMCs. The receptors originated from a human donor with multiple sclerosis. The donor label of this sample is uncertain.

The gene calls are TRBV20-1 and TRBJ1-1; 7 bases line up with TRBD1. V lost 3 bases, J lost 2 bases, and 6 bases stayed unmatched. From germline, CDR1 is DFQATT and CDR2 SNEGSKA (reference sequence). The CDR3 loop spans 14 amino acids. CDR3 in DNA: TGCAGTGCTAGCATGGAGGGGGCCAACACTGAAGCTTTCTTT. Protein sequence: CSASMEGANTEAFF.

This clonotype was found many times. J is TRBJ1-2 and V is TRBV5-1; tentative D call: TRBD1 (5 bases). Trimming shortened V by 2 bases and J by 6 bases, and 11 bases separated the two germline ends. The CDR3 has 13 residues. Germline CDR1 reads SGHRS; CDR2 reads YFSETQ. CDR3 in DNA: TGCGCCAGCAGCTTCGAGGGGACGAATGGCTACACCTTC. Translated, it gives CASSFEGTNGYTF.